One T cell receptor (beta chain) is described in this entry. Germline V gene data show CDR1 as MNHEY and CDR2 as SVGAGI. The CDR3 consists of 12 residues. V was cut by 7 bases and J by 8 bases, with 14 bases left in between. How the authors handled the data: Filtering differed since immunoSEQ provided only junctions, with no quality scores. The protocol was immunoSEQ multiplex PCR, while the TCRdb copy is restricted to in-frame clones and leaves out a portion. The DNA gave D and trimming, while V, J and clone size come from that table. The sample lists 2 million to 2.5 million clones, 90% to 96% occurring once. The sample is drawn from a study of shared clonotypes between healthy human individuals.

The sequenced material came from naive CD4+ T cells sorted from blood. Indicated subset: CD45RA+ positively selected. The V call is TRBV6-5, the J call TRBJ1-2; TRBD1 might be the D (5 bases). The TCR was taken from a man younger than 35 in good health. CDR3 loop: CASTNWRGGYTF. As DNA, the CDR3 is TGTGCCAGCACCAACTGGAGGGGCGGCTACACCTTC.